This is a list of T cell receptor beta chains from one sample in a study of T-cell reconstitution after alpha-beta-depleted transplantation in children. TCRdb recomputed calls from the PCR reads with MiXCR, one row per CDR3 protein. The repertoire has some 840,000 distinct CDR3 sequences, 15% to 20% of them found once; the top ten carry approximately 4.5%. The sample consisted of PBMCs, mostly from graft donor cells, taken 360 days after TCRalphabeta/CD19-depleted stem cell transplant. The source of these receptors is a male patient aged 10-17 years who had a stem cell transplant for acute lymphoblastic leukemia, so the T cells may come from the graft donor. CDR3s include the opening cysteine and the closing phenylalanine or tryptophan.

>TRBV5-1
CASSLNGAEAFF
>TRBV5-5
CASSLVGSGFYEQYF
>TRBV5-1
CASSLASDTDTQYF
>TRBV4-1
CASSQATTSPYEQYF
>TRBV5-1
CASSLEVTGLSAYEQYF
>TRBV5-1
CASRGGFSYEQYF
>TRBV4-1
CASSPLKGQGAGELFF
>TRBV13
CASSLHRGSRYGYTF
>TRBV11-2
CASSLDGRMNTGELFF
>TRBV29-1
CSVRGVLQETQYF
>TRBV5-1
CASSTVDGNTQYF
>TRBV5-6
CASSPRGTEQYF
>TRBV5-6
CASSSAPPYEQYF
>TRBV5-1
CASSASRTSGSKGTGELFF
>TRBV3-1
CASSWGPGDLNTEAFF
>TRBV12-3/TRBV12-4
CASSLGTPGELFF
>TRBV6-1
CASSPLAGGGYEQYF
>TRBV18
CASSPELETGLLFF
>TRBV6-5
CASSHRSPTYNEQFF
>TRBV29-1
CSATTGAGNTIYF
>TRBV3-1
CASSQVTGYGYTF
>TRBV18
CASSPTSTGELFF
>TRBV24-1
CATSKGTQETQYF
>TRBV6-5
CASSWSTGSGNTIYF
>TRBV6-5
CASSYLSGGNNEQFF
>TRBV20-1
CRAITTDALNYGYTF
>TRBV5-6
CASSLEPGLQATDTQYF
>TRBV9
CASSGGPAGGYTF
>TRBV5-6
CASSSWTGDTYNEQFF
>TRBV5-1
CASSLAPFTSGINEQFF
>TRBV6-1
CASKVGSNQPQHF
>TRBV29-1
CSVEGLTTGELFF
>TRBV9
CASSVATGGTPQETQYF
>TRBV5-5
CASSLRAGSEAFF
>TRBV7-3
CASSLTHQGLEEKLFF
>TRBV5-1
CASSLVMGMSYNEQFF
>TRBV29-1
CSVEARDAYGYTF
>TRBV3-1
CASSLRGSNSPLHF
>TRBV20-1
CSASSGWGNIQYF
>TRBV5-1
CASSGLKIAAQETQYF
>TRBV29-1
CSVEGVFRETQYF
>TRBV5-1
CASSLDRTSGTDTQYF
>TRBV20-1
CSATIGTKSNQPQHF
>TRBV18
CASSPTSSSYEQYF
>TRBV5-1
CASSQGGVDQPQHF
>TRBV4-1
CASSRKGQGTGSTDTQYF
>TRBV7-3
CASSSRQGSSGNTIYF
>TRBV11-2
CASRVAGDNEQFF
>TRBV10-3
CAVSRAQVYNEQFF
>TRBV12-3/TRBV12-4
CATLRNDSPLHF
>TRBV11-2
CASSLGDGATTDTQYF
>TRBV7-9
CASSLTSGRTFSYEQYF
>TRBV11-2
CASSLNRPVSRAGELFF